The clone carrying this T cell receptor (beta chain) was observed a few times. Its antigen is still unknown. This specimen comes from a study of human T cells and chemical hapten exposure. Broader study findings: Expanded TCRs made up significantly more big CDR3 similarity clusters than controls did.

Per germline, CDR1 SEHNR and CDR2 FQNEAQ (reference sequence). The CDR3 totals 11 residues. Trimming cost V 10 bases and J 4 bases, with 9 bases left between them. The study used a library that attached unique molecular identifiers to individual cDNA molecules. Using its own MiXCR run on the RACE reads, TCRdb lists one record per CDR3 protein. There are 80,000 to 95,000 distinct CDR3 sequences in the sample; approximately 10% occur only once, and around 2.1% lies in the top ten. Time point of the sample: patch test 2, 6 weeks after DPC sensitization. Treatment reported: therapeutic diphenylcyclopropenone sensitization with weekly scalp DPC. Patches went on only after blood had been drawn each time.

The source was whole blood, collected in connection with sensitization to the hapten diphenylcyclopropenone (DPC). The chain couples TRBV7-9 to TRBJ2-3; no reliable D call. The sequence came from a man aged 35-49 years with alopecia areata. Some clones in this sample may be carry-over from other donors' samples. CDR3 nucleotides: TGTGCCACCAACCCCCCAGATACGCAGTATTTT. This encodes CATNPPDTQYF.